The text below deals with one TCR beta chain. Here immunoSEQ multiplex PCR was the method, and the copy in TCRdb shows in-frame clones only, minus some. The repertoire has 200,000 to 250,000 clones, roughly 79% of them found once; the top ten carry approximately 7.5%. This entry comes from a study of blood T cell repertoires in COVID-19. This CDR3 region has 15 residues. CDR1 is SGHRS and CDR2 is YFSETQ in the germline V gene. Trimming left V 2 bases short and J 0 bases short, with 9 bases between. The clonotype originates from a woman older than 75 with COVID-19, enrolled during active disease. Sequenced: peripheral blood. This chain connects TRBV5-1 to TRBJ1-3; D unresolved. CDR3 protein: CASSFGGSSGNTIYF. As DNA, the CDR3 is TGCGCCAGCAGCTTTGGAGGTTCCTCTGGAAACACCATATATTTT.